The clone carrying this T cell receptor (beta chain) came up a few times. Vbeta (60) and Jbeta (13) primers were used in the PCR. Repertoires were generated with immunoSEQ multiplex PCR, while TCRdb's copy carries only in-frame clones and drops some. Of around 130,000 clones detected, about 8.6% appear once; the ten largest clones hold 5.5% to 7.5%. This specimen belongs to a study of cytomegalovirus exposure and HLA in healthy donors. This sequence originates from a middle-aged woman in good health and CMV-seropositive. Material: PBMCs.

CDR3 nucleotide sequence: TGTGCCAGCAGCCAAGCCGGGACAGGGGGCATTAATGAAAAACTGTTTTTT. Its translation: CASSQAGTGGINEKLFF. J is TRBJ1-4 and V is TRBV4-2, with TRBD1 matching 12 bases. Trimming cost V 1 base and J 4 bases; bases outside gene matches: 4. Germline values: CDR1 LGHNA, CDR2 YNFKEQ. The CDR3 totals 17 residues.